One and the same sample provided the 5 T cell receptor beta chains below, sequenced in a study of blood T cells in healthy people across ages. A second about 7 to 12 cycle PCR used barcoded and J-beta primers. One entry per CDR3 protein, called by TCRdb with MiXCR from the 5' RACE reads. The sample has 700,000 or so distinct CDR3 sequences, over 20% seen once. The sequenced sample was blood. These receptors originate from a man between 65 and 85 years old in good health.

The J gene is TRBJ1-4, the V gene TRBV4-1, with D maybe TRBD1 (5 bases). Germline V lookup: CDR1 MGHRA, CDR2 YSYEKL. V dropped 1 base and J dropped 6 bases, with 9 bases sitting between them. CDR3 length: 14 amino acids. The CDR3 DNA reads as TGCGCCAGCAGCCAAGGGCAGGGCTATGAAAAACTGTTTTTT. This gives the protein CASSQGQGYEKLFF.

This clonotype was detected a few times. CDR3 loop: CASSSGSINTGELFF. The DNA for the CDR3 is TGCGCCAGCAGCTCGGGTTCAATAAACACCGGGGAGCTGTTTTTT. V gene TRBV5-1 combines with J gene TRBJ2-2; D unclear. Germline V gives CDR1 SGHRS, CDR2 YFSETQ. This CDR3 is 15 amino acids long. The V end lost 3 bases, the J end lost 2 bases, and 11 bases lay between the germline ends. Using reference TRBV5-1 and TRBJ2-2 for the parts outside the CDR3, the full variable domain is KAGVTQTPRYLIKTRGQQVTLSCSPISGHRSVSWYQQTPGQGLQFLFEYFSETQRNKGNFPGRFSGRQFSNSRSEMNVSTLELGDSALYLCASSSGSINTGELFFGEGSRLTVL.

This chain links TRBV12-3 or TRBV12-4 with TRBJ2-5; no reliable D call. The CDR3 is made up of 12 amino acids. V dropped 5 bases and J dropped 7 bases, with 11 bases sitting between them. The CDR3 coding sequence is TGTGCCAGCAGTACTAAATTTGGGACCCAGTACTTC. It is translated as CASSTKFGTQYF.

This clonotype came up a few times. The chain has TRBV7-2 and TRBJ2-7, with a weak D call TRBD2 (6 bases). The J call may be mistaken, given a closer DNA end match to TRBJ2-1. CDR1 is SGHTA, CDR2 FQGNSA, per germline. The CDR3 is 14 residues long. The CDR3 DNA reads TGTGCCAGCAGCGAGGGACTCCATTACAATGAGCAGTTCTTC. Its translation is CASSEGLHYNEQFF.

The chain has TRBV6-6 and TRBJ1-6; D is unresolved. Germline CDR1 reads MNHNY; CDR2 reads SVGAGI (reference sequence). The CDR3 length is 15 residues. V lost 6 bases, J lost 0 bases, and 9 bases lay in between. This chain's CDR3 is CASRVGSSYNSPLHF. CDR3 nucleotides: TGTGCCAGCAGGGTGGGGAGCTCCTATAATTCACCCCTCCACTTT.